The text below deals with one TCR beta chain. The antigen is not known. Other nucleotide sequences in the sample specify the same CDR3. Both 60 Vbeta primers and 13 Jbeta primers went into the PCR. Methods used by the authors: Later, 65 million to 85 million unique TCR beta chains were counted in an analysis, and some 10 million of them were shared. TCRdb's copy holds only in-frame clones and misses some; the assay was immunoSEQ multiplex PCR. Clone size and the V and J calls come from that table; the DNA yielded D and trimming. The sample comprises about 120,000 clones, less than 85% of which are singletons, and around 20% rests with the top ten. This entry is derived from a study of cytomegalovirus exposure and HLA in healthy donors. Study-wide findings and caveats: Within an earlier analysis, most TCR beta V segments proved productive either about 87% or about 30% of the time.

Source material: PBMCs. The receptor was derived from a man between 18 and 29 years old in good health and CMV-seropositive.

The CDR3 bases are TGTGCCAGCAGCAAAGAGGGCGGGGGGCCACAAGAGACCCAGTACTTC. Translation: CASSKEGGGPQETQYF. The chain employs TRBV21-1 and TRBJ2-5; TRBD2 is the table's D call, not checked against the DNA. TRBV21-1 is a pseudogene. The CDR3 sequence is 16 residues long.